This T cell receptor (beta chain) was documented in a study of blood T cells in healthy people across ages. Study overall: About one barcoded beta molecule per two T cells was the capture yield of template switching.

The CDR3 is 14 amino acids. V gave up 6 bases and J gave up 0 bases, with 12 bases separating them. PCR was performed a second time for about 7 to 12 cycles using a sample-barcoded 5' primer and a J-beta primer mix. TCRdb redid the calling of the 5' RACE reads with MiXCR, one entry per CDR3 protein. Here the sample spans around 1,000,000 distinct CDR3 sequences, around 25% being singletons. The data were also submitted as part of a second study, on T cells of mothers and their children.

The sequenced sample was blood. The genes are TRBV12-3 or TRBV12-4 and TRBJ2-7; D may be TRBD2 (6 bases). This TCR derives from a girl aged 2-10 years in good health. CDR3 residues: CASSLRDFSYEQYF. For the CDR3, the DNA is TGTGCCAGCAGCCTCCGGGACTTCTCCTACGAGCAGTACTTC.